Included here is one TCR beta chain sequence, with context. Per the study methods: Amplified reference gene primers provided the basis for estimating nucleated cell counts. Generated by immunoSEQ multiplex PCR, the TCRdb table keeps only in-frame clones and is missing some. The V and J calls and clone size are taken from that table; D and trimming were inferred from the DNA. Of roughly 310,000 clones in the sample, approximately 90% are singletons; the top ten hold more than 3%. The sample comes from a study of blood T cell repertoires in COVID-19. About the study: T cells, B-cell-depleted T cells, or PBMCs supplied cDNA or gDNA.

Germline values: CDR1 SGHRS, CDR2 YFSETQ. The CDR3 runs to 13 residues. Losses at the gene ends were 1 base for V and 7 bases for J; bases not matched to a gene: 4. The chain combines TRBV5-1 with TRBJ1-2; 7 nucleotides agree with TRBD1. The TCR was taken from a woman aged 45-60 years with active or convalescent COVID-19. The sequencing input was peripheral blood. The CDR3 DNA is TGCGCCAGCAGCTTGCAGGGGGAAGCTGGCTACACCTTC. Translated, it gives CASSLQGEAGYTF.